Below are 8 T cell receptor beta chains sequenced from a single sample in a study of T-cell reconstitution after alpha-beta-depleted transplantation in children. Unique molecular identifiers were used in preparing the TCRbeta library. TCRdb itself ran the PCR reads through MiXCR, one entry per CDR3 protein. The repertoire holds around 700,000 distinct CDR3 sequences, with around 14% as singletons. This specimen consisted of PBMCs, obtained before TCRalphabeta/CD19-depleted stem cell transplant. The receptor source for this set is a girl aged 2 to 9 with congenital amegakaryocytic thrombocytopenia, due to receive a stem cell transplant.

This clonotype was detected only a few times. The gene calls are TRBV12-3 or TRBV12-4 and TRBJ2-1; TRBD2 is a possible D gene (6 bases). The V end lost 7 bases, the J end lost 2 bases, and 18 bases lay between the germline ends. The CDR3 is 16 amino acids. As DNA, the CDR3 is TGTGCCAGCACACCGGGCCGGCGGGACCCCTACAATGAGCAGTTCTTC. This encodes CASTPGRRDPYNEQFF.

About this clonotype itself: Just one base apart from a much larger clone, this may be a read error. V usage is TRBV5-5 and J usage is TRBJ2-7; D unresolved. CDR1 and CDR2 (germline): SGHKS, YYEKEE (reference sequence). V was clipped by 2 bases and J by 4 bases, with 13 bases between them. This CDR3 comprises 14 residues. Here the CDR3 DNA reads TGTGCCAGCAGCTTCATGCTAGGATGGTACGAGCAGTACTTC. This sequence encodes CASSFMLGWYEQYF.

There are a few counts of this clonotype. The chain employs TRBV2 and TRBJ2-7; D gene uncertain. The length of the CDR3 is 13 residues. The V end lost 3 bases, the J end lost 7 bases, and 13 bases lay between the germline ends. The germline V gene encodes CDR1 SNHLY and CDR2 FYNNEI. CDR3 protein: CASSDPAIREQYF. The CDR3 DNA sequence: TGTGCCAGCAGTGATCCGGCGATCCGAGAGCAGTACTTC.

The chain links TRBV3-1 to TRBJ1-6; D call uncertain. The CDR3 extends over 13 amino acids. The V and J ends lost 2 bases and 11 bases respectively, with 10 bases between them. The germline gives CDR1 LGHDT, CDR2 YNNKEL (reference sequence). The CDR3 sequence: CASSQSEGAPLHF. In DNA, the CDR3 is TGTGCCAGCAGCCAATCGGAGGGAGCACCCCTCCACTTT.

Points on this clonotype: A much larger clone is a single base away; this may be a read error. V gene TRBV5-1 combines with J gene TRBJ2-1, with TRBD2 identical over 12 bases. Germline-derived CDR1 and CDR2 are SGHRS and YFSETQ. The CDR3 is 14 residues long. DNA of the CDR3: TGCGCCAGTTCTAGCGGGAGGGCCCTCGATGAGCACTTCTTC. Amino acids: CASSSGRALDEHFF. Full variable domain (missing parts from reference TRBV5-1 and TRBJ2-1): KAGVTQTPRYLIKTRGQQVTLSCSPISGHRSVSWYQQTPGQGLQFLFEYFSETQRNKGNFPGRFSGRQFSNSRSEMNVSTLELGDSALYLCASSSGRALDEHFFGPGTRLTVL.

This clonotype appeared a few times. V usage is TRBV12-5 and J usage is TRBJ2-7; 7 nucleotides line up with TRBD2. The V segment lost 5 bases and the J segment 0 bases; nucleotides outside the gene matches: 10. From germline, CDR1 is LGHNT and CDR2 FRNRAP. The CDR3 is 16 residues long. CDR3 DNA: TGTGCTAGTGGTCCCCTGGTTGGCGGGAGCTCCTACGAGCAGTACTTC. Translated: CASGPLVGGSSYEQYF.

This clonotype has a count of ten or more. The chain couples TRBV7-2 to TRBJ1-4, with 8 bases that match TRBD1. The length of the CDR3 is 14 residues. V shed 5 bases, J shed 8 bases, and the junction held 7 bases outside the gene matches. CDR1 and CDR2 (germline): SGHTA, FQGNSA. CDR3 DNA: TGTGCCAGCAGCGCGGACAGGGTATCGGAAAAACTGTTTTTT. This encodes CASSADRVSEKLFF.

This clonotype has ten or more counts. This chain links TRBV10-3 with TRBJ2-1; D perhaps matches TRBD1 (6 bases). The length of the CDR3 is 14 residues. Germline V gene data show CDR1 as ENHRY and CDR2 as SYGVKD. Trimming left V 11 bases short and J 6 bases short, with 20 bases between. CDR3 coding DNA: TGTGCCGTCGGCCGGGACACTGGACCCAATGAGCAGTTCTTC. Amino acid sequence: CAVGRDTGPNEQFF.